The text below deals with one T cell receptor beta chain. Its target antigen remains unknown. Base qualities are missing; no much larger clone stands one base away. Within the sample, other DNA sequences also encode this same CDR3. CDR1 and CDR2, looked up from the germline V gene, are MNHEY and SVGAGI. V was cut back by 2 bases and J by 1 base, leaving a gap of 5 bases between them. There are 13 amino acids in the CDR3, from cysteine to phenylalanine inclusive. Solely the CDR3 DNA is kept, with 39 bases framed from the first base. This sample is part of a study of control samples from healthy donors and cancer patients (dated by TCRdb to about 2020). The protocol used for the library was the immunoSEQ multiplex PCR assay. Held by TCRdb, this immuneACCESS table contains in-frame sequences only and omits some clones. Under half of the omission traces to an unresolved V gene where checked; the cause of the rest is unknown. This sample lists around 14,000 clones; roughly 77% were detected once. The ten top clones hold more than 15% of the sample.

The V and J segments used are TRBV6-5 and TRBJ1-2, with the D gene not confidently named. The sequencing sample was made of formalin-fixed, paraffin-embedded tissue. The receptor's source is a female donor with lung cancer. The CDR3 region reads CASSYGRNYGYTF. The DNA sequence follows: TGTGCCAGCAGTTACGGCCGTAACTATGGCTACACCTTC.